These T cell receptor beta chains were read from a single sample in a study of CD8 T cells in Susac syndrome. TCRdb reanalysed the immunoSEQ multiplex PCR reads using MiXCR and keeps one entry per CDR3 protein. The repertoire holds 100,000 to 150,000 distinct CDR3 sequences, with about 95% as singletons. Sequencing input: CD4+ T cells from PBMCs. The receptors derive from a human donor in good health. The CDR3 runs from the conserved cysteine through the conserved F or W. Each record gives: clone size, D gene, J gene, V gene, CDR3 DNA, CDR3 protein. A D gene is named only where the DNA matches it firmly. Clone sizes are given selectively: once, few, many, or a class where the clone is expanded.

once TRBD1 TRBJ1-5 TRBV19 TGTGCCAGTAGTATGGGACAGCGGAGCAATCAGCCCCAGCATTTT CASSMGQRSNQPQHF
once TRBD1 TRBJ1-1 TRBV4-2 TGTGCCAGCAGCCAACAAACCCAGGGGGACAGGGTTGAAGCTTTCTTT CASSQQTQGDRVEAFF
NA NA TRBJ2-1 TRBV20-1 TGCAGTGCTAGGGCAAACAGGTTGCGGAATGAGCAGTTCTTC CSARANRLRNEQFF
NA NA TRBJ1-2 TRBV29-1 TGCAGCGTTGAAAAGACGCGGTCAGGGCCGAGTGGCTACACCTTC CSVEKTRSGPSGYTF
NA NA TRBJ2-5 TRBV12-3/TRBV12-4 TGTGCCAGCAGTTACCTTCCTGGGGGCCAGGGGGAGACCCAGTACTTC CASSYLPGGQGETQYF
NA NA TRBJ2-5 TRBV5-1 TGCGCCAGCAGCTTGGTCTCCGGGTCGCGGGAGACCCAGTACTTC CASSLVSGSRETQYF
NA NA TRBJ2-1 TRBV6-2/TRBV6-3 TGTGCCAGCAGTCTCGGTACCCTCCGCTACAATGAGCAGTTCTTC CASSLGTLRYNEQFF
NA NA TRBJ2-3 TRBV3-1 TGTGCCAGCAGCCAAAATCTCGCTAGCGCAGCAGATACGCAGTATTTT CASSQNLASAADTQYF
NA NA TRBJ1-2 TRBV6-6 TGTGCCAGCAGCCCCGTGGGCAGCGAGAACTATGGCTACACCTTC CASSPVGSENYGYTF
NA NA TRBJ1-1 TRBV9 TGTGCCAGCAGCGTAGAGCCCATGAACACTGAAGCTTTCTTT CASSVEPMNTEAFF
NA NA TRBJ2-3 TRBV28 TGTGCCAGCAGTGGCCGGGACTCGCGTACCACAGATACGCAGTATTTT CASSGRDSRTTDTQYF
NA NA TRBJ1-1 TRBV29-1 TGCAGCGTTGAAGGGGGGGGCACTGAAGCTTTCTTT CSVEGGGTEAFF
NA NA TRBJ2-5 TRBV6-6 TGTGCCAGCCGAAGAGGGGGAGAGACCCAGTACTTC CASRRGGETQYF
NA NA TRBJ2-5 TRBV27 TGTGCCAGCAGTGTAAAGGGCGGAGAGACCCAGTACTTC CASSVKGGETQYF
NA NA TRBJ1-5 TRBV20-1 TGCAGTGCTAGACAAGGGACCGTCAATCAGCCCCAGCATTTT CSARQGTVNQPQHF
NA NA TRBJ1-2 TRBV2 TGTGCCAGCAGTGAAGCGCTTCGGCAGGGCGGCTACACCTTC CASSEALRQGGYTF
once NA TRBJ2-7 TRBV28 TGTGCCAGCAGAGTAGGAGGGGATTACGAGCAGTACTTC CASRVGGDYEQYF
NA NA TRBJ2-3 TRBV19 TGTGCCAGTAGTAAATTCCCTACGAGCTCTAACACAGATACGCAGTATTTT CASSKFPTSSNTDTQYF
NA TRBD1 TRBJ2-2 TRBV12-3/TRBV12-4 TGTGCCAGCAGTTTTCAGGGGGCGCATCACGGGGAGCTGTTTTTT CASSFQGAHHGELFF
NA TRBD1 TRBJ1-2 TRBV30 TGTGCCTGGACGGGACAGGGGGTGAGCTATGGCTACACCTTC CAWTGQGVSYGYTF
NA TRBD1 TRBJ1-5 TRBV5-1 TGCGCCAGCAGCGTGACAGGGAACAATCAGCCCCAGCATTTT CASSVTGNNQPQHF
NA TRBD1 TRBJ1-2 TRBV12-3/TRBV12-4 TGTGCCAGCAGTGAGACAGGGCGTGAAGGCTACACCTTC CASSETGREGYTF
NA NA TRBJ2-6 TRBV15 TGTGCCACCAGCAGAGATCAACTCAACTCTGGGGCCAACGTCCTGACTTTC CATSRDQLNSGANVLTF
NA NA TRBJ2-1 TRBV27 TGTGCCAGCAATTCTGGTGGGGGATATTACAATGAGCAGTTCTTC CASNSGGGYYNEQFF
NA NA TRBJ2-5 TRBV19 TGTGCCAGTAGTAAGGTCAGCAGAGGAGAGACCCAGTACTTC CASSKVSRGETQYF
NA TRBD2 TRBJ2-1 TRBV5-6 TGTGCCAGCAGCTTGCTAGCGGGGTACAATGAGCAGTTCTTC CASSLLAGYNEQFF
NA TRBD1 TRBJ2-5 TRBV2 TGTGCCAGCAGGGCCCCACAGGGGGCCCAGTACTTC CASRAPQGAQYF